The entry below gives a single T cell receptor (beta chain) sequence along with its context. Its specific antigen is unknown. Base-call qualities are not available, and no considerably larger clone is one nucleotide away. The run used an Illumina HiSeq 2500. TCR beta libraries were prepared by quantitative 5'-RACE with molecular barcodes. The authors' analysis ran thus. To identify disease-linked TCR variants, a new computational method was used, one built on a probabilistic model of VDJ rearrangement. The raw public reads went through TCRdb reprocessing: fastp at Q25, MiXCR clone calling, in-frame beta chains kept. Rows with one shared CDR3 protein collapse into an entry with the most common genes and DNA. The V and J calls follow TCRdb's processing rather than the paper's. The sample data list some 300,000 distinct CDR3 sequences, and around 20% of these were observed just once. Roughly 3.4% of the sample belongs to the ten largest clones.

This sample stems from a study of CD8 T cells in ankylosing spondylitis (dated by TCRdb to about 2017). Study-level background: The study profiled T cell receptor beta repertoires in healthy donors and ankylosing spondylitis patients to find disease-linked TCR variants. The full study cohort comprised 20 to 25 ankylosing spondylitis patients and around 100 healthy donors. Peripheral blood was sampled, and synovial fluid was additionally collected from ankylosing spondylitis patients.

What the work shows at the level of the full study, not this receptor alone: Some motif variants had previously been reported in the synovial fluid and blood of reactive arthritis patients, which suggests shared mechanisms of disease initiation. According to the report, matched synovial fluid samples from ankylosing spondylitis patients were significantly enriched for the disease-linked clones. The disease-linked clones showed a CD8+ phenotype and occurred at relatively low frequencies in peripheral blood. A TCR beta motif of several highly homologous amino acid variants appeared characteristic of blood from ankylosing spondylitis patients.

The CDR3 runs 13 amino acids, cysteine and phenylalanine included. Only CDR3 DNA is held: 39 bases, read in frame from base 1. For CDR1 and CDR2, the germline V gene lists ENHRY and SYGVKD. The V end loses 6 bases and the J end loses 6 bases, and a stretch of 11 bases separates them. The sequence came from a female donor with ankylosing spondylitis or in good health (not recorded which). The sample was blood, either unsorted or a sorted T cell fraction (not recorded which). The V gene is TRBV10-3 and the J gene is TRBJ2-2; the D gene identity is not certain. The nucleotide sequence is given as TGTGCCATCAGCCCCTCCGATCCCGGGGAGCTGTTTTTT. Its coded protein is CAISPSDPGELFF.